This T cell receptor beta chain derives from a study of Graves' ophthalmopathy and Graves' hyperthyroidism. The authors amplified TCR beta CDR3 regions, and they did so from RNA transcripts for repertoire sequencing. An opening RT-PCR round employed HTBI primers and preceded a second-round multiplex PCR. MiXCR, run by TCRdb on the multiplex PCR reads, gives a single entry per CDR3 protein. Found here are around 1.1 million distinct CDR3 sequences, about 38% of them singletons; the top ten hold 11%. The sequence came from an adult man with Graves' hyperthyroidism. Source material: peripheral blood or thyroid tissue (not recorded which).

The CDR3 DNA reads as TGCAGCCCTACGGACGAGGGAAGCAATCAGCCCCAGCATTTT. Its protein product is CSPTDEGSNQPQHF. This chain uses TRBV29-1 with TRBJ1-5; D remains unclear. Germline V CDR1 and CDR2: SQVTM, ANQGSEA. This CDR3 has 14 residues. V lost 8 bases and J 1 base, leaving 15 bases between the germline ends. Filled out from reference TRBV29-1 and TRBJ1-5, the complete variable domain reads SAVISQKPSRDICQRGTSLTIQCQVDSQVTMMFWYRQQPGQSLTLIATANQGSEATYESGFVIDKFPISRPNLTFSTLTVSNMSPEDSSIYLCSPTDEGSNQPQHFGDGTRLSIL.